The 24 T cell receptor beta chains below were found in one sample sequenced in a study of EBV T-cell therapy then PD-1 blockade in nasopharyngeal carcinoma. Antigen specificity for these receptors is unknown. Treatment given: AdE1-LMPpoly-expanded autologous EBV-specific T-cell therapy followed by anti-PD-1 nivolumab. TCRdb's copy holds only in-frame clones and misses some; the assay was immunoSEQ multiplex PCR. The sample has about 17,000 clones; roughly 88% are singletons. Source: CD8+ T cells from blood, taken at day 0 from a patient whose treatment included autologous EBV-specific T cells and nivolumab. The receptors here all came from a man aged 35 to 55 with nasopharyngeal carcinoma.

This chain connects TRBV6-5 to TRBJ2-5, with 10 bases that match TRBD1. Germline-derived CDR1 and CDR2 are MNHEY and SVGAGI. The length of the CDR3 is 15 residues. The V gene end was trimmed by 10 bases and the J gene end by 4 bases; junction bases not matched to a gene: 12. As DNA, the CDR3 is TGTGCCACAGCTAACGACAGGGGGCTCACAGAGACCCAGTACTTC. The encoded protein is CATANDRGLTETQYF.

This chain joins TRBV2 and TRBJ1-1, with 7 bases that match TRBD1. Germline-derived CDR1 and CDR2 are SNHLY and FYNNEI. Germline trimming cut 6 bases from V and 3 bases from J; bases unmatched to any gene: 4. CDR3 length: 13 amino acids. The CDR3 loop reads CASRVQGYTEAFF. For the CDR3, the DNA is TGTGCCAGCAGAGTACAGGGGTACACTGAAGCTTTCTTT.

The J gene is TRBJ1-6, the V gene TRBV15; D call uncertain. The V end was cut by 3 bases, the J end by 9 bases, with 6 bases between. Germline CDR1 reads LNHNV; CDR2 reads YYDKDF (reference sequence). The CDR3 has 12 residues. CDR3 sequence (DNA): TGTGCCACCAGCAGTGGGCCTTCACCCCTCCACTTT. This encodes CATSSGPSPLHF.

The chain employs TRBV27 and TRBJ1-2, with D possibly being TRBD1 (5 bases). The CDR3 totals 14 residues. Trimming took 0 bases from V and 1 from J, leaving 6 bases between them. Germline V gives CDR1 MNHEY, CDR2 SMNVEV (reference sequence). CDR3 sequence reads: CASSLSGDNYGYTF. The CDR3 bases are TGTGCCAGCAGTTTATCAGGGGATAACTATGGCTACACCTTC.

This chain's CDR3 is CASSGWGVSPLHF. CDR3 in DNA: TGTGCCAGCAGCGGGTGGGGAGTATCACCCCTCCACTTT. The chain is built from TRBV9 and TRBJ1-6; D is unresolved. The length of the CDR3 is 13 residues. Germline CDR1 and CDR2: SGDLS and YYNGEE. The ends were cut back, 3 bases at V and 10 bases at J, with 11 bases in the middle.

This rearrangement joins TRBV7-9 to TRBJ1-4; D not resolved. The length of the CDR3 is 16 residues. V was clipped by 3 bases and J by 2 bases, with 13 bases between them. Germline V gene sequence: CDR1 SEHNR, CDR2 FQNEAQ (reference sequence). The CDR3 nucleotides read TGTGCCAGCAGCTTCCCCGTCCCTCCGACTAATGAAAAACTGTTTTTT. Its translation: CASSFPVPPTNEKLFF.

This clone was seen only once. V gene TRBV3-1 (or the pseudogene TRBV3-2) combines with J gene TRBJ1-2; D is undetermined. Per germline, CDR1 LGHDT and CDR2 YNNKEL (reference sequence). V lost 0 bases and J 5 bases, leaving 13 bases between the germline ends. The CDR3 is made up of 15 amino acids. The CDR3 DNA follows: TGTGCCAGCAGCCAAGATAAGGCTTTAGGGTATGGCTACACCTTC. This translates into CASSQDKALGYGYTF.

The chain recombines TRBV6-4 with TRBJ2-6, with 7 bases lining up with TRBD2. V was pared by 3 bases and J by 0 bases, with 8 bases of the junction left unmatched. Germline CDR1 MRHNA, CDR2 SNTAGT. The CDR3 is 18 amino acids. CDR3 nucleotides: TGTGCCAGCAGTGAATCTGGCGGGGACTACTCTGGGGCCAACGTCCTGACTTTC. This translates into CASSESGGDYSGANVLTF.

The chain joins TRBV9 to TRBJ2-2, with 7 nucleotides matching TRBD1. This CDR3 is 17 amino acids long. Germline V gene data show CDR1 as SGDLS and CDR2 as YYNGEE. J lost 6 bases, V lost 3 bases, and 14 bases had no gene match. CDR3 sequence: CASSGLSEGAIPGELFF. In DNA form, the CDR3 reads TGTGCCAGCAGCGGCCTTTCAGAGGGGGCCATCCCCGGGGAGCTGTTTTTT.

CDR3 sequence: CSVASGNTIYF. The CDR3 DNA reads TGCAGCGTTGCCTCTGGAAACACCATATATTTT. The V gene is TRBV29-1, the J gene TRBJ1-3; no clear D gene. V lost 4 bases and J lost 0, with 1 base in between. Germline lookup yields CDR1 SQVTM and CDR2 ANQGSEA. The CDR3 extends over 11 amino acids.

This chain joins TRBV7-9 and TRBJ2-5; D may correspond to TRBD1 or TRBD2 (5 bases each). V lost 2 bases and J lost 4, with 14 bases in between. The CDR3 totals 15 residues. Looked up from germline, CDR1 is SEHNR and CDR2 is FQNEAQ (reference sequence). For the CDR3, the DNA is TGTGCCAGCAGCTTAACAGAAGTGGGGGTAGAGACCCAGTACTTC. Its translation is CASSLTEVGVETQYF.

The V call is TRBV27, the J call TRBJ2-1; D unresolved. The germline V and J ends were trimmed by 8 bases and 7 bases, with 12 bases remaining between them. This CDR3 is built from 12 residues. CDR1 is MNHEY, CDR2 SMNVEV, per germline (reference sequence). In DNA form, the CDR3 reads TGTGCCAGCGGAGTTAAGGGAAATGAGCAGTTCTTC. This encodes CASGVKGNEQFF.

The chain uses TRBV7-6 and TRBJ2-3; D unclear. V was trimmed by 11 bases and J by 6 bases, leaving 9 bases between them. Looked up from germline, CDR1 is SGHVS and CDR2 is FNYEAQ. This CDR3 has 10 amino acids. CDR3 DNA sequence: TGTGCCTCCTCTAAGGATACGCAGTATTTT. This sequence encodes CASSKDTQYF.

By share, this clone counts as medium-sized (0.01 to 0.1%). The rearrangement uses TRBV4-3 and TRBJ1-2, with D tentatively TRBD1 (6 bases). The CDR3 sequence is 14 residues long. CDR1 and CDR2 from the germline V gene are LGHNA and YSLEER. With 4 bases removed from V and 8 bases from J, the gap between germline ends came to 17 bases. The CDR3 here is CASSPIQGSSGYTF. CDR3 in DNA: TGCGCCAGCAGCCCGATACAGGGATCGAGCGGCTACACCTTC.

V usage is TRBV5-6 and J usage is TRBJ1-6; D gene ambiguous. CDR1 is SGHDT, CDR2 YYEEEE, per germline. The CDR3 covers 16 residues. V was shortened by 0 bases and J by 10 bases, with 17 bases between the two germline ends. The CDR3 DNA follows: TGTGCCAGCAGCTTGGGACGGTATCGAGGCAAGTCACCCCTCCACTTT. Protein sequence: CASSLGRYRGKSPLHF.

The table lists this clone with a count of one. V and J are TRBV3-1 (or the pseudogene TRBV3-2) and TRBJ2-1, with 12 bases matching TRBD2. V lost 8 bases, J lost 6 bases, and 20 bases stayed unmatched. The CDR3 has 19 residues. Germline CDR1 and CDR2: LGHDT and YNNKEL (reference sequence). The CDR3 reads CASQMSLLAGGPYVNEQFF. The CDR3 DNA reads as TGTGCCAGCCAGATGAGTCTCCTAGCGGGGGGGCCCTACGTCAATGAGCAGTTCTTC.

This chain uses TRBV6-2 or TRBV6-3 with TRBJ1-1; D is undetermined. Germline CDR1 MNHEY, CDR2 SVGEGT. This CDR3 spans 14 amino acids. V lost 0 bases and J 4 bases, leaving 9 bases between the germline ends. CDR3 region: CASSYSTFSTEAFF. In DNA, the CDR3 is TGTGCCAGCAGTTACTCGACGTTTAGCACTGAAGCTTTCTTT.

The chain couples TRBV27 to TRBJ1-5; 7 bases agree with TRBD1. This CDR3 is built from 14 residues. With 4 bases clipped from V and 4 bases from J, the junction kept 4 bases outside the gene matches. CDR1 MNHEY and CDR2 SMNVEV come from the germline V gene (reference sequence). In nucleotides, the CDR3 is TGTGCCAGCAGTTACCGGGACAGTAATCAGCCCCAGCATTTT. It specifies CASSYRDSNQPQHF.

The sample holds one count of this clone. The J gene is TRBJ2-3, the V gene TRBV7-2; 10 bases align to TRBD1. With 4 bases clipped from V and 7 bases from J, the junction kept 5 bases outside the gene matches. CDR3 length: 14 residues. CDR1 SGHTA and CDR2 FQGNSA come from the germline V gene. The CDR3 DNA is TGTGCCAGCAGCTGGGACAGGGGAGGATATACGCAGTATTTT. It specifies CASSWDRGGYTQYF.

In nucleotides, the CDR3 is TGTGCCAGCAGTGCCAGGGATTGGGGCTATGGCTACACCTTC. Protein product: CASSARDWGYGYTF. This chain uses TRBV25-1 with TRBJ1-2; D is perhaps TRBD1 (5 bases). V was shortened by 4 bases and J by 4 bases, with 13 bases between the two germline ends. CDR3 length equals 14 residues. The germline CDR1 and CDR2 sequences are MGHDK and SYGVNS.

The rearrangement uses TRBV29-1 and TRBJ1-1; TRBD1 is a possible D gene (6 bases). V lost 4 bases, J lost 7 bases, and 22 bases lay in between. Per germline, CDR1 SQVTM and CDR2 ANQGSEA. The CDR3 spans 15 residues. The CDR3: CSVAHSAGVLSEAFF. Here the CDR3 DNA reads TGCAGCGTTGCCCATTCGGCAGGGGTACTGAGTGAAGCTTTCTTT.

This sequence joins TRBV28 and TRBJ1-4; no definite D call. The CDR3 contains 13 residues. The V gene lost 6 bases and the J gene lost 2 bases, with 7 bases spanning the gap. Germline CDR1 and CDR2: MDHEN and SYDVKM. CDR3 sequence (DNA): TGTGCCAGCAGCCTCAGGACTAATGAAAAACTGTTTTTT. Protein product: CASSLRTNEKLFF.

This clone appeared a few times. The J gene is TRBJ1-3, the V gene TRBV7-9; D call uncertain. The CDR3 consists of 14 residues. Germline loops: CDR1 SEHNR, CDR2 FQNEAQ (reference sequence). The V end lost 3 bases, the J end lost 8 bases, and 14 bases lay between the germline ends. The CDR3 DNA reads as TGTGCCAGCAGCTTCGATGGGGTTTATGACACCATATATTTT. Its translation is CASSFDGVYDTIYF.

The J gene is TRBJ2-2, the V gene TRBV2; TRBD1 agrees at 8 bases. The CDR3 spans 16 residues. The trim removed 7 bases at V and 3 bases at J, leaving 10 bases unmatched. The germline V gene encodes CDR1 SNHLY and CDR2 FYNNEI. CDR3 amino acids: CASKATGGIHTGELFF. The CDR3 bases are TGTGCCAGCAAAGCAACAGGGGGTATACACACCGGGGAGCTGTTTTTT.